This T cell receptor (beta chain) was captured in a study of blood T cell repertoires in COVID-19. The data were produced by immunoSEQ multiplex PCR, yet TCRdb's version contains in-frame clones alone and is incomplete. The data hold roughly 13,000 clones, with roughly 78% observed a single time. CDR3 length: 13 residues. With V trimmed by 4 bases and J by 5 bases, 2 bases remained unmatched. CDR1 is LNHDA, CDR2 SQIVND, per germline (reference sequence). The rearrangement uses TRBV19 and TRBJ2-7; 10 bases fit TRBD1. The specimen sequenced was peripheral blood. The clonotype originates from a human donor in a cohort sampled during active COVID-19. The CDR3 DNA reads as TGTGCCAGTAGTACGACAGGGGGCAACGAGCAGTACTTC. Translated: CASSTTGGNEQYF.